Each of the 26 T cell receptor beta chains below was sequenced from the same sample in a study of CD4+ T cells in melanoma. The method was immunoSEQ multiplex PCR; TCRdb's version includes in-frame clones alone and lacks a portion of them. The repertoire has 10,000 or so clones, about 60% of them found once; the top ten carry about an eighth. Sequenced input: cells from a culture (not recorded whether cultured in vitro). These receptors were taken from a human donor with melanoma.

This chain joins TRBV6-1 and TRBJ1-5; D unclear. Germline loops: CDR1 MNHNS, CDR2 SASEGT. The germline V and J ends were trimmed by 6 bases and 0 bases, with 6 bases remaining between them. The CDR3 covers 13 residues. CDR3: CASRVNSNQPQHF. The DNA for the CDR3 is TGTGCCAGCAGGGTTAATAGCAATCAGCCCCAGCATTTT.

The V and J genes are TRBV5-1 and TRBJ2-7, with D perhaps matching TRBD1 (5 bases). There are 19 residues in the CDR3. Germline loops: CDR1 SGHRS, CDR2 YFSETQ. Trimming took off 3 bases at V and 4 bases at J, with 29 bases between the two ends. CDR3 in amino acids: CASSSPVGQLFNRTYEQYF. The CDR3 DNA sequence: TGCGCCAGCAGCTCCCCCGTTGGACAACTCTTTAACAGAACGTACGAGCAGTACTTC. The variable domain in full, completed from reference TRBV5-1 and TRBJ2-7, reads KAGVTQTPRYLIKTRGQQVTLSCSPISGHRSVSWYQQTPGQGLQFLFEYFSETQRNKGNFPGRFSGRQFSNSRSEMNVSTLELGDSALYLCASSSPVGQLFNRTYEQYFGPGTRLTVT.

This chain links TRBV21-1 with TRBJ1-5. TRBV21-1 is assigned pseudogene status. This CDR3 is built from 19 residues. DNA of the CDR3: TGTGCCAGCAGCAGTCCCCTGGAAAACGATAAACATAGCAATCAGCCCCAGCATTTT. This encodes CASSSPLENDKHSNQPQHF.

This clone was found a few times. The V gene is TRBV30, the J gene TRBJ1-1; D is possibly TRBD1 (5 bases). The CDR3 is 14 residues long. The germline V gene has CDR1 GTSNPN and CDR2 SVGIG (reference sequence). Between the trimmed V and J ends, which lost 2 bases and 5 bases, there was a span of 15 bases. The CDR3 spells CAWSLDTAGTEAFF. The CDR3 region has the DNA TGTGCCTGGAGTTTGGACACCGCGGGGACTGAAGCTTTCTTT.

This clone was counted once. This rearrangement joins TRBV29-1 to TRBJ2-1; 7 positions agree with TRBD1. CDR1 and CDR2 from the germline V gene are SQVTM and ANQGSEA. Trimming took 7 bases from V and 8 from J; bases not matched to a gene: 8. The CDR3 covers 12 residues. CDR3 nucleotide sequence: TGCAGCGGAAGAGGGGGCGAACATGAGCAGTTCTTC. Amino acid sequence: CSGRGGEHEQFF.

This chain joins TRBV5-1 and TRBJ1-2; D is uncertain. The CDR3 is made up of 13 amino acids. V gave up 2 bases and J gave up 8 bases, with 13 bases separating them. The germline V gene has CDR1 SGHRS and CDR2 YFSETQ. The CDR3 loop reads CASSLDSNGGYTF. DNA for the CDR3: TGCGCCAGCAGCTTAGACTCAAACGGGGGCTACACCTTC.

This clone showed up just a few times. V gene TRBV7-9 combines with J gene TRBJ1-6; tentative D call: TRBD1 (5 bases). The CDR3 is 14 residues long. With 2 bases removed from V and 9 bases from J, the gap between germline ends came to 11 bases. Looked up from germline, CDR1 is SEHNR and CDR2 is FQNEAQ (reference sequence). CDR3 DNA: TGTGCCAGCAGCTTATGGACTGGGACTTCACCCCTCCACTTT. This gives the protein CASSLWTGTSPLHF. The full variable domain, in which reference TRBV7-9 and TRBJ1-6 provide the parts outside the CDR3, is DTGVSQNPRHKITKRGQNVTFRCDPISEHNRLYWYRQTLGQGPEFLTYFQNEAQLEKSRLLSDRFSAERPKGSFSTLEIQRTEQGDSAMYLCASSLWTGTSPLHFGNGTRLTVT.

This CDR3 reads CASSLNLGGNQPQHF. In nucleotides, the CDR3 is TGTGCCAGCAGTTTAAATCTTGGGGGGAATCAGCCCCAGCATTTT. This chain joins TRBV27 and TRBJ1-5; possibly TRBD1 for D (5 bases). Trimming stripped 2 bases from V and 4 bases from J, with 12 bases between. The length of the CDR3 is 15 residues. The V gene's germline CDR1 is MNHEY and CDR2 SMNVEV (reference sequence).

The CDR3, as DNA: TGTGCCAGCTCACCACCGAGAAATTCCGGATCCGGGGAGCTGTTTTTT. Amino acid sequence: CASSPPRNSGSGELFF. The chain is built from TRBV18 and TRBJ2-2; D is ambiguous. The CDR3 spans 16 residues. V was cut by 0 bases and J by 6 bases, with 14 bases left in between. Germline lookup yields CDR1 KGHSH and CDR2 LQKENI.

CDR3 DNA sequence: TGTGCCAGCAGCTTGGGGGACAGGAATTCACCCCTCCACTTT. Its translation is CASSLGDRNSPLHF. The rearrangement joins TRBV4-2 to TRBJ1-6; 8 bases fit TRBD1. The CDR3 contains 14 residues. Germline V gene sequence: CDR1 LGHNA, CDR2 YNFKEQ. V gave up 5 bases and J gave up 7 bases; unmatched junction bases: 4.

This chain joins TRBV2 and TRBJ1-3; D is uncertain. Germline lookup yields CDR1 SNHLY and CDR2 FYNNEI. The CDR3 loop spans 12 amino acids. Trimming removed 10 bases from V and 3 bases from J, with 10 bases in between. CDR3 nucleotide sequence: TGTGCCATCGAGGGTTTTGGAAACACCATATATTTT. Translated, it gives CAIEGFGNTIYF.

J is TRBJ1-2 and V is TRBV30; D remains unclear. V dropped 0 bases and J dropped 7 bases, with 12 bases sitting between them. CDR3 length equals 13 residues. The germline gives CDR1 GTSNPN, CDR2 SVGIG (reference sequence). CDR3 DNA: TGTGCCTGGAGTGTACTTTCGGGATTTGGCTACACCTTC. As protein: CAWSVLSGFGYTF.

By share, this clone ranks as medium-sized. The chain is built from TRBV5-1 and TRBJ1-2; D unresolved. Germline V gives CDR1 SGHRS, CDR2 YFSETQ. The CDR3 sequence is 16 residues long. V was clipped by 0 bases and J by 6 bases, with 18 bases between them. The CDR3 DNA sequence: TGCGCCAGCAGCTTGGCATCCGGCCCCGTTATGGATGGCTACACCTTC. Translated, it gives CASSLASGPVMDGYTF.

The chain has TRBV28 and TRBJ1-1; the D gene is possibly TRBD1 (5 bases). V was trimmed by 6 bases and J by 1 base, leaving 15 bases between them. The CDR3 totals 15 residues. Germline CDR1 MDHEN, CDR2 SYDVKM. The CDR3 reads CASRMTGGPNTEAFF. The CDR3 DNA reads as TGTGCCAGCAGAATGACTGGGGGACCGAACACTGAAGCTTTCTTT. Together with reference TRBV28 and TRBJ1-1, the CDR3 gives the full variable domain: DVKVTQSSRYLVKRTGEKVFLECVQDMDHENMFWYRQDPGLGLRLIYFSYDVKMKEKGDIPEGYSVSREKKERFSLILESASTNQTSMYLCASRMTGGPNTEAFFGQGTRLTVV.

J is TRBJ2-3 and V is TRBV27; 9 bases line up with TRBD1. The germline V gene encodes CDR1 MNHEY and CDR2 SMNVEV (reference sequence). V was clipped by 7 bases and J by 6 bases; unmatched bases: 20. The CDR3 is 18 residues long. The CDR3 loop reads CASTLFGETGTGSDTQYF. The DNA of the CDR3 is TGTGCCAGCACCCTCTTCGGAGAGACCGGGACAGGGTCTGATACGCAGTATTTT.

The chain is built from TRBV5-1 and TRBJ2-5, with 7 bases aligning to TRBD1. The J segment lost 5 bases and the V segment lost 6 bases, leaving 7 bases of the junction unmatched. CDR3 length: 13 residues. From germline, CDR1 is SGHRS and CDR2 YFSETQ. The CDR3 is CASNRGRGETQYF. CDR3 nucleotide sequence: TGCGCCAGCAACAGGGGTAGAGGGGAGACCCAGTACTTC.

The chain has TRBV30 and TRBJ2-1, with TRBD2 matching 13 bases. The CDR3 has 15 residues. V shed 6 bases, J shed 7 bases, and the junction held 9 bases outside the gene matches. Looked up from germline, CDR1 is GTSNPN and CDR2 is SVGIG (reference sequence). CDR3 protein: CACPPTSGGRNEQFF. In nucleotides, the CDR3 is TGTGCCTGCCCTCCGACTAGCGGGGGGAGGAATGAGCAGTTCTTC. The variable domain in full, with the rest retrieved from reference TRBV30 and TRBJ2-1, is SQTIHQWPATLVQPVGSPLSLECTVEGTSNPNLYWYRQAAGRGLQLLFYSVGIGQISSEVPQNLSASRPQDRQFILSSKKLLLSDSGFYLCACPPTSGGRNEQFFGPGTRLTVL.

This clone came up a few times. V is TRBV10-3 and J is TRBJ1-6; 8 bases agree with TRBD1. Germline-derived CDR1 and CDR2 are ENHRY and SYGVKD. The junction had 14 bases not matched to a gene; V was cut back by 10 bases and J by 15 bases. The CDR3 length is 13 residues. In DNA form, the CDR3 reads TGTGCCACGCTACAGGGGGATAGGATGGTCCTCCACTTT. Residues: CATLQGDRMVLHF.

The chain uses TRBV5-8 and TRBJ2-5; 8 positions agree with TRBD2. The CDR3 covers 14 residues. Germline V gene sequence: CDR1 SGHTS, CDR2 YDEGEE. V was pared by 4 bases and J by 4 bases, with 6 bases of the junction left unmatched. CDR3 amino acids: CASSPRSGGETQYF. CDR3 sequence (DNA): TGTGCCAGCAGCCCCCGGAGCGGGGGAGAGACCCAGTACTTC. The complete variable domain, with remaining parts taken from reference TRBV5-8 and TRBJ2-5, reads EAGVTQSPTHLIKTRGQQATLRCSPISGHTSVYWYQQALGLGLQFLLWYDEGEERNRGNFPPRFSGRQFPNYSSELNVNALELEDSALYLCASSPRSGGETQYFGPGTRLLVL.

V usage is TRBV19 and J usage is TRBJ1-3; D is perhaps TRBD1 (6 bases). From germline, CDR1 is LNHDA and CDR2 SQIVND (reference sequence). The V end lost 4 bases, the J end lost 3 bases, and 19 bases lay between the germline ends. This CDR3 region has 17 residues. Here the CDR3 reads CASSRSHWTEIGNTIYF. The DNA of the CDR3 is TGTGCCAGTAGTAGGTCCCATTGGACAGAGATTGGAAACACCATATATTTT.

The chain is built from TRBV5-1 and TRBJ2-3, with 9 bases fitting TRBD2. This CDR3 comprises 15 residues. From germline, CDR1 is SGHRS and CDR2 YFSETQ. Trimming cost V 1 base and J 6 bases; bases outside gene matches: 6. The CDR3 sequence: CASSLTSGSLDTQYF. The CDR3 coding sequence is TGCGCCAGCAGCTTGACTAGCGGGTCTTTGGATACGCAGTATTTT.

The gene calls are TRBV27 and TRBJ2-7; D remains unclear. Germline values: CDR1 MNHEY, CDR2 SMNVEV (reference sequence). Trimming pared 2 bases from V and 1 base from J, leaving 18 bases between. There are 17 residues in the CDR3. Here the CDR3 DNA reads TGTGCCAGCAGTTTAGTCCCCCCGCGCGGTATTTCCTACGAGCAGTACTTC. Translated: CASSLVPPRGISYEQYF.

V gene TRBV29-1 combines with J gene TRBJ2-1; tentative D call: TRBD2 (6 bases). Per the germline V gene, CDR1 is SQVTM and CDR2 is ANQGSEA. With 6 bases removed from V and 0 bases from J, the gap between germline ends came to 21 bases. The CDR3 totals 17 residues. The DNA for the CDR3 is TGCAGCGTGGAGGGACTGACCAAACGTAGCTCCTACAATGAGCAGTTCTTC. Protein product: CSVEGLTKRSSYNEQFF.

A single count supports this clone. This chain uses TRBV2 with TRBJ1-5, with TRBD1 identical over 7 bases. V was pared by 4 bases and J by 4 bases, with 13 bases of the junction left unmatched. Germline CDR1 and CDR2: SNHLY and FYNNEI. The CDR3 is 17 residues long. The CDR3 loop reads CASSASGGGKGNQPQHF. The CDR3 DNA reads TGTGCCAGCAGTGCATCAGGGGGAGGTAAAGGTAATCAGCCCCAGCATTTT.

The chain has TRBV5-1 and TRBJ2-7; 7 bases line up with TRBD1. The CDR3 contains 15 residues. The V gene's germline CDR1 is SGHRS and CDR2 YFSETQ. V lost 6 bases and J lost 2; bases outside the gene matches: 11. CDR3 loop: CASTYGTAGPYEQYF. CDR3 nucleotides: TGCGCCAGCACATACGGGACAGCCGGTCCCTACGAGCAGTACTTC. Using reference TRBV5-1 and TRBJ2-7 for the parts outside the CDR3, the full variable domain is KAGVTQTPRYLIKTRGQQVTLSCSPISGHRSVSWYQQTPGQGLQFLFEYFSETQRNKGNFPGRFSGRQFSNSRSEMNVSTLELGDSALYLCASTYGTAGPYEQYFGPGTRLTVT.

The chain uses TRBV6-1 and TRBJ2-7, with 7 bases identical to TRBD2. V was pared by 4 bases and J by 2 bases, with 11 bases of the junction left unmatched. CDR1 is MNHNS, CDR2 SASEGT, per germline. The CDR3 length is 16 residues. The chain's CDR3 is CASSVGWSGATYEQYF. CDR3 bases: TGTGCCAGCAGTGTCGGGTGGAGCGGGGCGACCTACGAGCAGTACTTC.